This TCR beta chain was captured by sequencing in a study of blood T cell repertoires in COVID-19. Study-wide context: T cells, B-cell-depleted T cells, or PBMCs provided the cDNA or gDNA that served as material.

This clone came up once. The method was immunoSEQ multiplex PCR; TCRdb's version includes in-frame clones alone and lacks a portion of them. The table includes a few hundred thousand clones, roughly 84% detected once. V was clipped by 1 base and J by 8 bases, with 12 bases between them. The CDR3 is 14 amino acids. Germline V gives CDR1 WNHNN, CDR2 SYGVQD (reference sequence). J is TRBJ2-1 and V is TRBV10-1, with D uncertain. The sequencing input was PBMCs or T cells enriched from blood (not recorded which). The receptor comes from a middle-aged woman who had recovered from COVID-19. The CDR3 coding sequence is TGCGCCAGCAGTGAGTTACGGGTTCTGGATGAGCAGTTCTTC. It specifies CASSELRVLDEQFF.